These 30 T cell receptor beta chains originate from one sample sequenced in a study of cytomegalovirus exposure and HLA in healthy donors. Primers included in the PCR were 60 Vbeta and 13 Jbeta primers. Clones were sequenced by immunoSEQ multiplex PCR, and TCRdb holds only the in-frame ones, with some missing. The sample records around 71,000 clones, approximately 70% being singletons. Material: PBMCs. The receptors derive from a male donor in good health and CMV-seropositive.

This clone was found a few times. The V call is TRBV18, the J call TRBJ2-5; TRBD1 aligns across 7 bases. Germline lookup yields CDR1 KGHSH and CDR2 LQKENI. The CDR3 consists of 15 residues. The ends lost 3 bases at V and 5 bases at J; junction bases unmatched: 9. For the CDR3, the DNA is TGTGCCAGCTCACCTGGGACAGAAAAGATTGAGACCCAGTACTTC. Translation gives CASSPGTEKIETQYF.

The V call is TRBV29-1, the J call TRBJ2-3; 10 positions match TRBD2. Trimming at V came to 5 bases and at J to 5 bases, leaving 4 bases not matched to a gene. The CDR3 has 13 amino acids. The V gene's germline CDR1 is SQVTM and CDR2 ANQGSEA. The CDR3 region is CSVSGRAEDTQYF. The CDR3 DNA sequence: TGCAGCGTTAGCGGGAGGGCCGAAGATACGCAGTATTTT.

This chain uses TRBV27 with TRBJ1-2; D is undetermined. Trimming cost V 6 bases and J 8 bases, with 16 bases left between them. The CDR3 has 13 residues. Germline CDR1 and CDR2: MNHEY and SMNVEV (reference sequence). CDR3 sequence (DNA): TGTGCCAGCAGCTCAGACGGAGCCGGGGGCTACACCTTC. Its protein product is CASSSDGAGGYTF.

The V call is TRBV10-1, the J call TRBJ2-7; 9 nucleotides agree with TRBD2. Trimming cost V 4 bases and J 2 bases; bases outside gene matches: 3. The CDR3 is 14 amino acids. In germline, CDR1 is WNHNN, CDR2 SYGVQD (reference sequence). The CDR3 bases are TGCGCCAGCAGTGGCCTAGCGGGAACCTACGAGCAGTACTTC. Its translation is CASSGLAGTYEQYF.

This chain links TRBV19 with TRBJ2-7; the match to TRBD1 covers 7 bases. V dropped 3 bases and J dropped 5; count of bases not matched to a gene: 4. Germline V gene sequence: CDR1 LNHDA, CDR2 SQIVND (reference sequence). The CDR3 loop spans 13 amino acids. Here the CDR3 DNA reads TGTGCCAGTAGTATGGGGACAGCCAACGAGCAGTACTTC. Its protein product is CASSMGTANEQYF.

V gene TRBV2 combines with J gene TRBJ2-7; the match to TRBD1 covers 9 bases. This CDR3 is built from 19 residues. Germline-derived CDR1 and CDR2 are SNHLY and FYNNEI. V lost 6 bases and J lost 0; bases outside the gene matches: 18. CDR3 in amino acids: CASSEYLPGQGLFSYEQYF. For the CDR3, the DNA is TGTGCCAGCAGCGAATACCTACCGGGACAGGGATTATTCTCCTACGAGCAGTACTTC.

The chain recombines TRBV2 with TRBJ1-1; D gene ambiguous. Deletions cut 6 bases from V and 3 bases from J, with 14 bases between. The CDR3 extends over 14 amino acids. The V gene's germline CDR1 is SNHLY and CDR2 FYNNEI. The CDR3 here is CASRPGWMDTEAFF. In nucleotides, the CDR3 is TGTGCCAGCAGGCCGGGGTGGATGGACACTGAAGCTTTCTTT.

The rearrangement uses TRBV6-5 and TRBJ1-1, with D possibly TRBD1 on 6 matching bases. The CDR3 is 16 residues long. The germline V gene encodes CDR1 MNHEY and CDR2 SVGAGI. The V gene lost 0 bases and the J gene lost 4 bases, with 15 bases spanning the gap. CDR3 protein: CASSYSTWGRGTEAFF. The DNA of the CDR3 is TGTGCCAGCAGTTACTCGACTTGGGGGCGCGGCACTGAAGCTTTCTTT.

This chain uses TRBV6-5 with TRBJ2-1; 8 positions match TRBD2. Germline V CDR1 and CDR2: MNHEY, SVGAGI. V lost 5 bases, J lost 7 bases, and 4 bases stayed unmatched. This CDR3 region has 13 residues. For the CDR3, the DNA is TGTGCCAGCAGTCTAGCGGGTGGGAATGAGCAGTTCTTC. Its protein product is CASSLAGGNEQFF.

V and J are TRBV29-1 and TRBJ1-1, with D perhaps matching TRBD1 (5 bases). Germline V gene data show CDR1 as SQVTM and CDR2 as ANQGSEA. This CDR3 spans 14 amino acids. V lost 6 bases to trimming and J lost 0 bases, with 14 bases between them. CDR3 protein: CSVEVGGMNTEAFF. The CDR3, as DNA: TGCAGCGTGGAGGTCGGGGGGATGAACACTGAAGCTTTCTTT.

The genes are TRBV19 and TRBJ2-7, with 11 bases identical to TRBD2. Looked up from germline, CDR1 is LNHDA and CDR2 is SQIVND (reference sequence). The CDR3 is 15 amino acids. The J segment lost 5 bases and the V segment lost 3 bases, leaving 6 bases of the junction unmatched. CDR3 protein: CASSMVLAGADEQYF. The CDR3 nucleotides are TGTGCCAGTAGTATGGTACTAGCGGGAGCTGACGAGCAGTACTTC. Filled out from reference TRBV19 and TRBJ2-7, the complete variable domain reads DGGITQSPKYLFRKEGQNVTLSCEQNLNHDAMYWYRQDPGQGLRLIYYSQIVNDFQKGDIAEGYSVSREKKESFPLTVTSAQKNPTAFYLCASSMVLAGADEQYFGPGTRLTVT.

This sequence joins TRBV19 and TRBJ1-5, with D perhaps TRBD1 (5 bases). The V and J ends lost 2 bases and 3 bases respectively, with 11 bases between them. Germline CDR1 and CDR2: LNHDA and SQIVND (reference sequence). This CDR3 region has 15 residues. The DNA of the CDR3 is TGTGCCAGTAGTATACAGGGCTGGGACAATCAGCCCCAGCATTTT. Residues: CASSIQGWDNQPQHF.

The chain has TRBV15 and TRBJ2-3; a possible D gene is TRBD2 (5 bases). Per the germline V gene, CDR1 is LNHNV and CDR2 is YYDKDF (reference sequence). The CDR3 has 15 residues. Trimming pared 5 bases from V and 2 bases from J, leaving 14 bases between. This chain's CDR3 is CATSQSLAFTDTQYF. The DNA of the CDR3 is TGTGCCACCAGCCAAAGCCTAGCTTTCACAGATACGCAGTATTTT.

The chain carries TRBV4-1 and TRBJ1-2, with TRBD1 matching over 8 bases. The ends lost 0 bases at V and 8 bases at J; junction bases unmatched: 8. The CDR3 contains 15 residues. Germline CDR1 is MGHRA and CDR2 is YSYEKL. The CDR3 loop reads CASSQDRQGAQGYTF. Written as DNA, the CDR3 is TGCGCCAGCAGCCAAGATAGGCAGGGGGCCCAGGGCTACACCTTC.

The chain combines TRBV10-3 with TRBJ2-5; 11 positions match TRBD2. J gave up 2 bases and V 0 bases, and 5 bases lay outside the gene matches. CDR3 size: 17 residues. Germline CDR1 is ENHRY and CDR2 is SYGVKD. The CDR3, as DNA: TGTGCCATCAGTGAGTCGGAGACTAGCGGGGTTCAAGAGACCCAGTACTTC. Amino acid sequence: CAISESETSGVQETQYF.

The chain uses TRBV7-9 and TRBJ2-5, with TRBD2 identical over 7 bases. The J call may be incorrect, as the DNA end agrees better with TRBJ2-7. This CDR3 comprises 16 residues. Germline V gene sequence: CDR1 SEHNR, CDR2 FQNEAQ (reference sequence). This CDR3 is CASSTRLAGEIYEQYF. Here the CDR3 DNA reads TGTGCCAGCAGCACCCGCTTAGCGGGCGAGATCTACGAGCAGTACTTC.

The rearrangement joins TRBV5-1 to TRBJ1-1; possible D gene TRBD1, 5 bases. CDR3 length equals 15 residues. Looked up from germline, CDR1 is SGHRS and CDR2 is YFSETQ. V lost 3 bases, J lost 0 bases, and 12 bases lay in between. CDR3 loop: CASSSLGHLNTEAFF. The CDR3, as DNA: TGCGCCAGCAGCTCCCTCGGACATTTGAACACTGAAGCTTTCTTT.

This clone was seen more than once but under ten times. This chain uses TRBV6-4 with TRBJ1-5; D unresolved. Germline values: CDR1 MRHNA, CDR2 SNTAGT. The CDR3 sequence is 18 residues long. V lost 0 bases, J lost 0 bases, and 15 bases lay in between. CDR3 DNA sequence: TGTGCCAGCAGTGACTCGATGGCAAAGTTATATAGCAATCAGCCCCAGCATTTT. Residues: CASSDSMAKLYSNQPQHF.

This chain joins TRBV7-7 and TRBJ2-7, with 8 bases fitting TRBD1. The CDR3 totals 13 residues. The junction had 5 bases not matched to a gene; V was cut back by 5 bases and J by 5 bases. Germline V gene lookup returns CDR1 SSHAT and CDR2 FNYEAQ (reference sequence). The CDR3 DNA follows: TGTGCCAGCAGCCGAGGACAGGGCCACGAGCAGTACTTC. Its translation: CASSRGQGHEQYF.

The chain uses TRBV7-9 and TRBJ1-4, with D possibly matching TRBD1 (6 bases). V dropped 8 bases and J dropped 4 bases, with 14 bases sitting between them. The CDR3 consists of 14 residues. Germline loops: CDR1 SEHNR, CDR2 FQNEAQ (reference sequence). Here the CDR3 DNA reads TGTGCCAGCCAGATGGACAGAAGTAATGAAAAACTGTTTTTT. Amino acid sequence: CASQMDRSNEKLFF.

The J gene is TRBJ1-4, the V gene TRBV5-6, with 7 nucleotides matching TRBD1. Germline values: CDR1 SGHDT, CDR2 YYEEEE. The CDR3 length is 15 residues. J was trimmed by 5 bases and V by 1 base; bases with no gene match: 5. CDR3 protein: CASSLPGTENEKLFF. CDR3 sequence (DNA): TGTGCCAGCAGCTTGCCTGGGACAGAAAATGAAAAACTGTTTTTT. The full variable domain, completed using reference TRBV5-6 and TRBJ1-4, is DAGVTQSPTHLIKTRGQQVTLRCSPKSGHDTVSWYQQALGQGPQFIFQYYEEEERQRGNFPDRFSGHQFPNYSSELNVNALLLGDSALYLCASSLPGTENEKLFFGSGTQLSVL.

The chain links TRBV6-5 to TRBJ1-1, with D possibly being TRBD1 (5 bases). Trimming took 3 bases from V and 7 from J, leaving 12 bases between them. From germline, CDR1 is MNHEY and CDR2 SVGAGI. CDR3 length: 13 residues. The CDR3 DNA is TGTGCCAGCAGTTATGGGGCGGCCTATGAAGCTTTCTTT. It encodes CASSYGAAYEAFF.

This clone was recorded a few times. CDR3 DNA sequence: TGTGCCAGCCGGGGACAGTCCCGGAACACCATATATTTT. Its protein is CASRGQSRNTIYF. The chain carries TRBV6-5 and TRBJ1-3; 7 nucleotides match TRBD1. Germline-derived CDR1 and CDR2 are MNHEY and SVGAGI. V gave up 8 bases and J gave up 7 bases; unmatched junction bases: 8. The CDR3 sequence is 13 residues long.

This sequence joins TRBV19 and TRBJ2-1; 8 positions match TRBD1. Looked up from germline, CDR1 is LNHDA and CDR2 is SQIVND (reference sequence). The trim removed 5 bases at V and 6 bases at J, leaving 9 bases unmatched. CDR3 size: 15 residues. CDR3 sequence reads: CASSLSGQGFNEQFF. DNA for the CDR3: TGTGCCAGTAGTCTTTCAGGACAGGGTTTCAATGAGCAGTTCTTC.

This clone was detected a few times. The chain uses TRBV6-1 and TRBJ1-2, with a weak D call TRBD1 (6 bases). From germline, CDR1 is MNHNS and CDR2 SASEGT. The CDR3 runs to 12 residues. V lost 11 bases to trimming and J lost 4 bases, with 14 bases between them. CDR3 sequence: CAVTDSSYGYTF. CDR3 bases: TGTGCCGTCACGGACAGCTCCTATGGCTACACCTTC.

Turning to this clone: At one end the junction does not follow the germline gene, possibly because of a read error. J is TRBJ2-7 and V is TRBV7-6; 10 positions match TRBD2. Germline V gives CDR1 SGHVS, CDR2 FNYEAQ. The CDR3 length is 15 residues. CDR3 DNA sequence: TGTGCCAGCAGTTTAGCGGGAGGTAGCTCCTACGAGCAGTACTTC. Translation gives CASSLAGGSSYEQYF.

The chain's CDR3 is CASSQVSTGLGGELFF. The DNA of the CDR3 is TGTGCCAGCAGCCAAGTCTCAACAGGTTTAGGCGGGGAGCTGTTTTTT. This chain uses TRBV14 with TRBJ2-2; D might be TRBD1 (5 bases). This CDR3 comprises 16 residues. The germline gives CDR1 SGHDN, CDR2 FVKESK. V was shortened by 1 base and J by 7 bases, with 16 bases between the two germline ends.

CDR3 nucleotide sequence: TGTGCCAGCAGCCCCAGGGGCCTGGACGACACTGAAGCTTTCTTT. Protein product: CASSPRGLDDTEAFF. V gene TRBV13 combines with J gene TRBJ1-1, with D possibly being TRBD1 (6 bases). This CDR3 has 15 residues. Germline V gene data show CDR1 as PRHDT and CDR2 as FYEKMQ (reference sequence). V lost 5 bases, J lost 3 bases, and 16 bases lay in between.

This chain joins TRBV4-3 and TRBJ2-5; D remains ambiguous. The CDR3 covers 13 residues. CDR1 is LGHNA and CDR2 is YSLEER in the germline V gene. Trimming took off 1 base at V and 4 bases at J, with 7 bases between the two ends. The CDR3 is CASSQATLETQYF. The CDR3 DNA follows: TGCGCCAGCAGCCAAGCGACACTAGAGACCCAGTACTTC.

The V call is TRBV2, the J call TRBJ1-1, with TRBD1 as a possible D gene (6 bases). The germline V gene has CDR1 SNHLY and CDR2 FYNNEI. The germline V and J ends were trimmed by 7 bases and 3 bases, with 15 bases remaining between them. The CDR3 has 14 amino acids. CDR3 DNA: TGTGCCAGCACCTCACAGGGTGGGCACACTGAAGCTTTCTTT. It is translated as CASTSQGGHTEAFF.